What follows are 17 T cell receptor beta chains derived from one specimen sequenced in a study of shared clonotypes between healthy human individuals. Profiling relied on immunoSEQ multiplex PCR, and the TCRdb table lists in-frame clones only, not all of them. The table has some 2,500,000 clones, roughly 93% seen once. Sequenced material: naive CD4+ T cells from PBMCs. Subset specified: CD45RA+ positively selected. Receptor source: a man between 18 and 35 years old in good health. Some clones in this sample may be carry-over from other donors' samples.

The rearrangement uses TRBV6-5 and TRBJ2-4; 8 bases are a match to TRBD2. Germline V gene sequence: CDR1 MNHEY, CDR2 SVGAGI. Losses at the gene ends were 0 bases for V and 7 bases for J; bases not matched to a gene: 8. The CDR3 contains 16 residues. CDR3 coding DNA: TGTGCCAGCAGTTACTCGAGAGTGGGACTAGGGAACATTCAGTACTTC. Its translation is CASSYSRVGLGNIQYF.

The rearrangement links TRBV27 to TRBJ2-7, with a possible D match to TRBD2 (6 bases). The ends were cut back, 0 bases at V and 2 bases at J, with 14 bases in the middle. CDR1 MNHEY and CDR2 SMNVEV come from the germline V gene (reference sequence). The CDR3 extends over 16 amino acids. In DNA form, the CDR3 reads TGTGCCAGCAGTTTATCGCGGGCTAGCGCAGCCTACGAGCAGTACTTC. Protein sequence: CASSLSRASAAYEQYF.

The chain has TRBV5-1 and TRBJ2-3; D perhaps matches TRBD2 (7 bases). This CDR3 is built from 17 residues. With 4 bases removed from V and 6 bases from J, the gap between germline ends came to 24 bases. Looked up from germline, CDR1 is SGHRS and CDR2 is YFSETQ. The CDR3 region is CASSTRFGGSGGDTQYF. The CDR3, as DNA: TGCGCCAGCAGCACCCGCTTTGGCGGGAGTGGGGGCGATACGCAGTATTTT.

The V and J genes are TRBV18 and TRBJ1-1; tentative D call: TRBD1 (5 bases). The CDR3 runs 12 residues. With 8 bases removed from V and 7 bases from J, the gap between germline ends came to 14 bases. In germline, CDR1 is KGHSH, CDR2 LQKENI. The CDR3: CASQLGGGEAFF. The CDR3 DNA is TGTGCCAGCCAACTCGGGGGGGGTGAAGCTTTCTTT.

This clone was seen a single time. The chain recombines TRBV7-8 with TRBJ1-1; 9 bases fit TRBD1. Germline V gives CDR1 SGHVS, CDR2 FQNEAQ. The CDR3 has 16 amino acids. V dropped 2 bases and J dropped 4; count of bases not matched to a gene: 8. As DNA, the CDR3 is TGTGCCAGCAGCTTATCCCGACAGGGGGGTAGCACTGAAGCTTTCTTT. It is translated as CASSLSRQGGSTEAFF. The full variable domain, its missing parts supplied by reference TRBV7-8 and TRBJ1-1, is GAGVSQSPRYKVAKRGQDVALRCDPISGHVSLFWYQQALGQGPEFLTYFQNEAQLDKSGLPSDRFFAERPEGSVSTLKIQRTQQEDSAVYLCASSLSRQGGSTEAFFGQGTRLTVV.

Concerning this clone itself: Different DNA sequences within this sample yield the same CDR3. CDR3 in amino acids: CASSPGQGGETQYF. For the CDR3, the DNA is TGTGCCAGCAGCCCTGGACAGGGCGGAGAGACCCAGTACTTC. V gene TRBV7-3 combines with J gene TRBJ2-5; 8 nucleotides align to TRBD1. Trimming at V came to 5 bases and at J to 4 bases, leaving 6 bases not matched to a gene. The length of the CDR3 is 14 residues. CDR1 and CDR2 from the germline V gene are SGHTA and FQGTGA. The full variable domain, its missing parts supplied by reference TRBV7-3 and TRBJ2-5, is GAGVSQTPSNKVTEKGKYVELRCDPISGHTALYWYRQSLGQGPEFLIYFQGTGAADDSGLPNDRFFAVRPEGSVSTLKIQRTERGDSAVYLCASSPGQGGETQYFGPGTRLLVL.

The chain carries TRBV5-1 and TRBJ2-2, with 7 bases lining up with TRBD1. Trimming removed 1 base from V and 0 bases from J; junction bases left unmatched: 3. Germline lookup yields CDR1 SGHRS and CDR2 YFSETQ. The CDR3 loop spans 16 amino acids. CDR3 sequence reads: CASSLFTGANTGELFF. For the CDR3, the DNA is TGCGCCAGCAGCTTGTTTACAGGGGCGAACACCGGGGAGCTGTTTTTT.

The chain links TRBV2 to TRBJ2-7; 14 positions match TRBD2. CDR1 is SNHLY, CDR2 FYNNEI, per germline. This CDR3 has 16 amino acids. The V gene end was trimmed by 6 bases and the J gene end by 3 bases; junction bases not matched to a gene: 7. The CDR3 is CASSDSGTSGGYEQYF. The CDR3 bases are TGTGCCAGCAGCGACTCCGGGACTAGCGGGGGCTACGAGCAGTACTTC. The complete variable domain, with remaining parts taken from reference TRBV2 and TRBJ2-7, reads EPEVTQTPSHQVTQMGQEVILRCVPISNHLYFYWYRQILGQKVEFLVSFYNNEISEKSEIFDDQFSVERPDGSNFTLKIRSTKLEDSAMYFCASSDSGTSGGYEQYFGPGTRLTVT.

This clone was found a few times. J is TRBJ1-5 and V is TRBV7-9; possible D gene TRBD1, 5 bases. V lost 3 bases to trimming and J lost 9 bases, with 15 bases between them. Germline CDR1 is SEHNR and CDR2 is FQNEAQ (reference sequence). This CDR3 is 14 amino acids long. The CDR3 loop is CASSFGGSIAPQHF. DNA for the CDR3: TGTGCCAGCAGCTTTGGGGGGAGTATCGCGCCCCAGCATTTT.

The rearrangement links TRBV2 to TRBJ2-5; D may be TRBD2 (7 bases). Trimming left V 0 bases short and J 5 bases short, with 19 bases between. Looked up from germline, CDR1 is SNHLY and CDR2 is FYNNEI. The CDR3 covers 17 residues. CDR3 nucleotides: TGTGCCAGCAGTGAAGCGCGGGGGAGGGGGGAGCAGGAGACCCAGTACTTC. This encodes CASSEARGRGEQETQYF.

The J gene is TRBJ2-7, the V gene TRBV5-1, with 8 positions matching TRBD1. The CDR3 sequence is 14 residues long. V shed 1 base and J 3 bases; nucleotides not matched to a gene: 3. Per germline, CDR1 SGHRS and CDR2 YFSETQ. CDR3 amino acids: CASSLSGTGYEQYF. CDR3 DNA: TGCGCCAGCAGCTTGTCCGGGACAGGCTACGAGCAGTACTTC.

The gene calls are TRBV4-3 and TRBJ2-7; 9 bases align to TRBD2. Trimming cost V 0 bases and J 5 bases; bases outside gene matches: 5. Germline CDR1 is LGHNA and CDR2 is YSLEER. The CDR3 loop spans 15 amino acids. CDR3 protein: CASSQEWREGHEQYF. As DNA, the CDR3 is TGCGCCAGCAGCCAAGAATGGCGGGAGGGCCACGAGCAGTACTTC.

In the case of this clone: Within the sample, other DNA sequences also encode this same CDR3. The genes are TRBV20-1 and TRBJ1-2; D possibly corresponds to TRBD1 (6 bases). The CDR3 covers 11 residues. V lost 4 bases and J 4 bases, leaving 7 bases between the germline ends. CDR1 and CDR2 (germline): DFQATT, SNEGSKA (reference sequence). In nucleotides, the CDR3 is TGCAGTGCTACGGACAGCTATGGCTACACCTTC. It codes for CSATDSYGYTF.

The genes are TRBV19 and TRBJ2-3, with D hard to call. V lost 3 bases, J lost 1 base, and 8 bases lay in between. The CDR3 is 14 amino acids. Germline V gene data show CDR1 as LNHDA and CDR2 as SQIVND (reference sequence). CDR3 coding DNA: TGTGCCAGTAGTATTGGCGAAGGCACAGATACGCAGTATTTT. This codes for CASSIGEGTDTQYF.

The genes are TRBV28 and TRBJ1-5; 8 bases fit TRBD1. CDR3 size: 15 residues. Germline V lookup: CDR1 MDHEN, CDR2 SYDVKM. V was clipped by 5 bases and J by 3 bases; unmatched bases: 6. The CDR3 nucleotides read TGTGCCAGCAGTCCGCAGGGGGCTCCCAATCAGCCCCAGCATTTT. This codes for CASSPQGAPNQPQHF.

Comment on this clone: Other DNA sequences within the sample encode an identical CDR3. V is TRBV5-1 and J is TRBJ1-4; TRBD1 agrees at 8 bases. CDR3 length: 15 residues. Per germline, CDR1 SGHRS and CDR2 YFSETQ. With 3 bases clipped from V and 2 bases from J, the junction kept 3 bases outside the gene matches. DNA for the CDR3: TGCGCCAGCAGCTCTCAGGGGGCGACTAATGAAAAACTGTTTTTT. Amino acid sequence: CASSSQGATNEKLFF.

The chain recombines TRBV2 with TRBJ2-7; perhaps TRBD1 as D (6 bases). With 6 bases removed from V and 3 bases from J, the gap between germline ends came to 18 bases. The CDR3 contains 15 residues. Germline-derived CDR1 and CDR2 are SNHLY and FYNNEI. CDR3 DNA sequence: TGTGCCAGCAGGCTTATAGGGACACAGAACTACGAGCAGTACTTC. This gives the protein CASRLIGTQNYEQYF.